Listed here are 22 T cell receptor beta chains from one sample, sequenced in a study of PD-1 blockade in classical Hodgkin lymphoma. The time point: cycle 4 day 1 (C4D1), after five to seven weeks of nivolumab. Exposure to brentuximab vedotin varied, and each patient had relapsed following autologous stem cell transplantation. TCRdb keeps only in-frame clones here, not all; method: immunoSEQ multiplex PCR. In the table there are around 25,000 clones, 81% of which are singletons. Source: peripheral blood mononuclear cells (PBMCs), taken before the fourth cycle of nivolumab. The receptors were sampled from a human donor with classical Hodgkin lymphoma.

This rearrangement joins TRBV25-1 to TRBJ2-7, with 9 bases fitting TRBD2. Losses at the gene ends were 7 bases for V and 7 bases for J; bases not matched to a gene: 11. The CDR3 has 14 amino acids. The germline V gene encodes CDR1 MGHDK and CDR2 SYGVNS. CDR3 loop: CASTFNRAGGEQYF. The CDR3 DNA reads TGTGCCAGCACGTTCAACAGGGCGGGGGGGGAGCAGTACTTC.

This clone came up once. This chain connects TRBV18 to TRBJ1-1; weak D call: TRBD1 (6 bases). Germline lookup yields CDR1 KGHSH and CDR2 LQKENI. V was pared by 1 base and J by 3 bases, with 15 bases between. The CDR3 totals 16 residues. The CDR3 protein is CASSPLGGGGDTEAFF. The CDR3 region has the DNA TGTGCCAGCTCACCACTCGGGGGGGGCGGTGACACTGAAGCTTTCTTT.

The chain employs TRBV9 and TRBJ1-2, with TRBD1 matching 7 bases. The ends lost 3 bases at V and 1 base at J; junction bases unmatched: 9. CDR1 and CDR2 from the germline V gene are SGDLS and YYNGEE. This CDR3 is built from 16 residues. This chain's CDR3 is CASSGSTGVLNYGYTF. Written as DNA, the CDR3 is TGTGCCAGCAGCGGGAGTACAGGGGTTCTTAACTATGGCTACACCTTC.

The chain recombines TRBV10-2 with TRBJ2-6, with D possibly TRBD2 on 6 matching bases. CDR3 length: 14 amino acids. Trimming shortened V by 7 bases and J by 2 bases, and 9 bases separated the two germline ends. Germline CDR1 is WSHSY and CDR2 is SAAADI. The CDR3 here is CASMGGAGANVLTF. In DNA form, the CDR3 reads TGCGCCAGCATGGGCGGGGCTGGGGCCAACGTCCTGACTTTC.

The CDR3 DNA reads TGTGCCAGTAGTACAGGCCGACGGACCTACAATGAGCAGTTCTTC. Translation: CASSTGRRTYNEQFF. This chain links TRBV19 with TRBJ2-1; D uncertain. Deletions cut 4 bases from V and 2 bases from J, with 12 bases between. The length of the CDR3 is 15 residues. Germline CDR1 and CDR2: LNHDA and SQIVND (reference sequence).

This clone appeared a single time. V usage is TRBV4-2 and J usage is TRBJ2-7, with 8 bases lining up with TRBD2. Trimming cost V 0 bases and J 2 bases; bases outside gene matches: 6. The CDR3 loop spans 16 amino acids. The germline V gene encodes CDR1 LGHNA and CDR2 YNFKEQ. Here the CDR3 reads CASSQDNGLAPYEQYF. The CDR3 DNA follows: TGTGCCAGCAGCCAAGATAATGGACTAGCACCCTACGAGCAGTACTTC.

The chain joins TRBV5-1 to TRBJ2-1; 16 bases align to TRBD2. The CDR3 loop spans 17 amino acids. Germline lookup yields CDR1 SGHRS and CDR2 YFSETQ. Trimming took 4 bases from V and 3 from J; bases not matched to a gene: 4. CDR3 sequence (DNA): TGCGCCAGCAGCCCGGGACTAGCGGGAGGGTACTACAATGAGCAGTTCTTC. The encoded protein is CASSPGLAGGYYNEQFF. The whole variable domain, remainder taken from reference TRBV5-1 and TRBJ2-1, is KAGVTQTPRYLIKTRGQQVTLSCSPISGHRSVSWYQQTPGQGLQFLFEYFSETQRNKGNFPGRFSGRQFSNSRSEMNVSTLELGDSALYLCASSPGLAGGYYNEQFFGPGTRLTVL.

This chain connects TRBV28 to TRBJ2-1, with TRBD1 matching 9 bases. The V and J ends lost 7 bases and 8 bases, in that order; junction bases with no gene match: 18. This CDR3 spans 17 amino acids. Looked up from germline, CDR1 is MDHEN and CDR2 is SYDVKM. The CDR3 is CASNDSEGTGPSYEQFF. In DNA, the CDR3 is TGTGCCAGCAACGACTCGGAGGGGACAGGGCCGAGTTATGAGCAGTTCTTC.

V gene TRBV19 combines with J gene TRBJ2-4; 7 bases are a match to TRBD2. V was pared by 1 base and J by 2 bases, with 5 bases of the junction left unmatched. CDR1 and CDR2 from the germline V gene are LNHDA and SQIVND (reference sequence). This CDR3 is 16 amino acids long. The CDR3 coding sequence is TGTGCCAGTAGTATAGGGGTCGGGGGGTCCAAAAACATTCAGTACTTC. This translates into CASSIGVGGSKNIQYF. The variable domain in full, with the rest retrieved from reference TRBV19 and TRBJ2-4, is DGGITQSPKYLFRKEGQNVTLSCEQNLNHDAMYWYRQDPGQGLRLIYYSQIVNDFQKGDIAEGYSVSREKKESFPLTVTSAQKNPTAFYLCASSIGVGGSKNIQYFGAGTRLSVL.

This rearrangement joins TRBV19 to TRBJ2-3; TRBD2 agrees at 8 bases. CDR3 size: 16 residues. Germline V CDR1 and CDR2: LNHDA, SQIVND (reference sequence). Germline trimming cut 9 bases from V and 9 bases from J; bases unmatched to any gene: 20. CDR3 sequence (DNA): TGTGCCAGCCGCGGCGGGGCGGGGGGCCCCCGGGGCACGCAGTATTTT. Its translation: CASRGGAGGPRGTQYF.

This clone has more than one count but fewer than ten. The chain carries TRBV6-1 and TRBJ2-7; D is unresolved. In germline, CDR1 is MNHNS, CDR2 SASEGT. The CDR3 has 11 amino acids. Trimming stripped 6 bases from V and 6 bases from J, with 9 bases between. DNA for the CDR3: TGTGCCAGCAGCCCCCCCGGCGAGCAGTACTTC. The encoded protein is CASSPPGEQYF.

Regarding this clone: One end of the junction fails to match germline, which may point to a read error. The V and J genes are TRBV6-1 and TRBJ2-5; the D gene could be TRBD1 or TRBD2 (5 bases each). The CDR3 has 13 residues. CDR1 and CDR2 (germline): MNHNS, SASEGT. The CDR3 sequence is CASSDLDPRGYDF. Here the CDR3 DNA reads TGTGCCAGCAGTGATCTAGACCCGAGGGGTTATGACTTC.

The chain is built from TRBV19 and TRBJ2-2, with D possibly matching TRBD1 (6 bases). The CDR3 is made up of 15 amino acids. V lost 3 bases and J 3 bases, leaving 11 bases between the germline ends. CDR1 is LNHDA and CDR2 is SQIVND in the germline V gene (reference sequence). CDR3 in DNA: TGTGCCAGTAGTATTGGGCAGGGGCACACCGGGGAGCTGTTTTTT. Translating gives CASSIGQGHTGELFF.

J is TRBJ1-2 and V is TRBV2; D is perhaps TRBD1 (6 bases). The ends were cut back, 3 bases at V and 5 bases at J, with 16 bases in the middle. Germline V CDR1 and CDR2: SNHLY, FYNNEI. The CDR3 covers 15 residues. CDR3 in amino acids: CASSEDQGGTYGYTF. CDR3 sequence (DNA): TGTGCCAGCAGTGAGGACCAAGGGGGTACTTATGGCTACACCTTC.

The V gene is TRBV6-1, the J gene TRBJ2-2, with 7 positions matching TRBD2. The CDR3 runs 14 residues. In germline, CDR1 is MNHNS, CDR2 SASEGT. The V and J ends lost 9 bases and 8 bases, in that order; junction bases with no gene match: 12. CDR3 region: CASGGELALGELFF. CDR3 DNA: TGTGCCAGTGGGGGAGAACTAGCGTTAGGGGAGCTGTTTTTT.

This chain connects TRBV5-6 to TRBJ1-4; D is perhaps TRBD1 (5 bases). This CDR3 comprises 17 residues. CDR1 and CDR2 (germline): SGHDT, YYEEEE. Trimming left V 2 bases short and J 0 bases short, with 14 bases between. The CDR3 DNA reads TGTGCCAGCAGCTTAACTGGGGACGCCTCAACTAATGAAAAACTGTTTTTT. Its protein product is CASSLTGDASTNEKLFF.

The V call is TRBV4-1, the J call TRBJ2-7; possible D gene TRBD2, 7 bases. Between the trimmed V and J ends, which lost 4 bases and 3 bases, there was a span of 16 bases. Germline V gene sequence: CDR1 MGHRA, CDR2 YSYEKL. The CDR3 extends over 15 amino acids. This CDR3 is CASSPSLGGLYEQYF. The DNA for the CDR3 is TGCGCCAGCAGCCCCTCCCTCGGGGGGCTCTACGAGCAGTACTTC.

The sample holds one count of this clone. This chain links TRBV15 with TRBJ2-1; the D is unclear. The length of the CDR3 is 12 residues. Trimming removed 3 bases at V and 10 bases at J, with 10 bases between. Germline V CDR1 and CDR2: LNHNV, YYDKDF (reference sequence). CDR3 in amino acids: CATSSMRVEQFF. The CDR3 nucleotides are TGTGCCACCAGCAGTATGCGAGTCGAGCAGTTCTTC.

The chain uses TRBV5-1 and TRBJ1-2; D unclear. CDR1 is SGHRS and CDR2 is YFSETQ in the germline V gene. This CDR3 comprises 15 residues. Trimming cost V 0 bases and J 4 bases, with 13 bases left between them. CDR3 sequence (DNA): TGCGCCAGCAGCTTGGATCAGGTTCGGGGCTATGGCTACACCTTC. Amino acid sequence: CASSLDQVRGYGYTF. Full variable domain (outside the CDR3, taken from reference TRBV5-1 and TRBJ1-2): KAGVTQTPRYLIKTRGQQVTLSCSPISGHRSVSWYQQTPGQGLQFLFEYFSETQRNKGNFPGRFSGRQFSNSRSEMNVSTLELGDSALYLCASSLDQVRGYGYTFGSGTRLTVV.

This clone turned up a few times. The chain links TRBV6-5 to TRBJ2-1; TRBD1 matches 9 bases. The CDR3 is 15 residues long. Germline V gene data show CDR1 as MNHEY and CDR2 as SVGAGI. V was clipped by 5 bases and J by 8 bases; unmatched bases: 10. CDR3 amino acids: CASSLRDRVGDEQFF. The CDR3 DNA follows: TGTGCCAGCAGTCTCCGGGACAGGGTAGGGGATGAGCAGTTCTTC.

This sequence joins TRBV5-4 and TRBJ1-1, with TRBD1 matching over 8 bases. The CDR3 totals 17 residues. The ends lost 4 bases at V and 0 bases at J; junction bases unmatched: 11. Germline V gives CDR1 SGHNT, CDR2 YYREEE (reference sequence). Here the CDR3 reads CASSKPGQEVMNTEAFF. CDR3 nucleotides: TGTGCCAGCAGCAAACCGGGACAGGAGGTTATGAACACTGAAGCTTTCTTT.

This chain joins TRBV27 and TRBJ1-2, with D maybe TRBD1 (6 bases). CDR1 is MNHEY and CDR2 is SMNVEV in the germline V gene (reference sequence). The CDR3 has 15 residues. V was shortened by 4 bases and J by 1 base, with 13 bases between the two germline ends. CDR3 nucleotides: TGTGCCAGCAGTTCCTCTTTCAGGGGTAACTATGGCTACACCTTC. As protein: CASSSSFRGNYGYTF.